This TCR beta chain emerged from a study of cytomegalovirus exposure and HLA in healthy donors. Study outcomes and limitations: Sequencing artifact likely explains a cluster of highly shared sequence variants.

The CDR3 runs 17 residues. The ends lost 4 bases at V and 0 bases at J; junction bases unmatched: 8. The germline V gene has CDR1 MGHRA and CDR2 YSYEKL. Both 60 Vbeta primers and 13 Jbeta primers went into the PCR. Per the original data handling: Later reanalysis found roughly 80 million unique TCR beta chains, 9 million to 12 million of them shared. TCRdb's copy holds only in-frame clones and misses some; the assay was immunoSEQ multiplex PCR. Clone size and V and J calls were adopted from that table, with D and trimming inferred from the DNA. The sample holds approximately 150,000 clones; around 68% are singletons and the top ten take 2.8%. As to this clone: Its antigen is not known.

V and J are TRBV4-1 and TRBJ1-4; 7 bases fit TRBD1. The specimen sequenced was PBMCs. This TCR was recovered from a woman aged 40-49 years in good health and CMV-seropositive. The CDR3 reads CASSRGQILATNEKLFF. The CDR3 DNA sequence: TGCGCCAGCAGCCGGGGACAGATACTTGCAACTAATGAAAAACTGTTTTTT.